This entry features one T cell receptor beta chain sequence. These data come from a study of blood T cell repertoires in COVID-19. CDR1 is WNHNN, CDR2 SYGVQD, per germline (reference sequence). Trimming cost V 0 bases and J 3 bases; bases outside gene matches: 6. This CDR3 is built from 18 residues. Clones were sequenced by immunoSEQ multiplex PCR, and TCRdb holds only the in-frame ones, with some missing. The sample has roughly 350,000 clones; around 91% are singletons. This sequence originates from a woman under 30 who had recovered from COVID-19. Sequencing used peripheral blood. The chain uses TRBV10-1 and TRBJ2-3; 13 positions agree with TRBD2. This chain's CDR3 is CASSESELAGGPTDTQYF. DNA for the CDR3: TGCGCCAGCAGTGAGTCCGAACTAGCGGGAGGGCCAACAGATACGCAGTATTTT.